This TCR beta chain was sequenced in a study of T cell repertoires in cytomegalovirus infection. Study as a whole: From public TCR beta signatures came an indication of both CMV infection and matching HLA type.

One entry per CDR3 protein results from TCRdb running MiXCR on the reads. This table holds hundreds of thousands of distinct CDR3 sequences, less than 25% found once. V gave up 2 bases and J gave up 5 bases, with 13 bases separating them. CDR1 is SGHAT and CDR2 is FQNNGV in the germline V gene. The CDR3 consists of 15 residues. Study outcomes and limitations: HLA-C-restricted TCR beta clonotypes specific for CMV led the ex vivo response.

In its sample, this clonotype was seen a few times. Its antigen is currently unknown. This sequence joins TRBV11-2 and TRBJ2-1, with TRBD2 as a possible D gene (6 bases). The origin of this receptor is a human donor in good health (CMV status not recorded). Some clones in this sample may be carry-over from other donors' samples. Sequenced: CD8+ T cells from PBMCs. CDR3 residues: CASSLWMGGDNEQFF. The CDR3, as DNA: TGTGCCAGCAGCTTATGGATGGGAGGAGACAATGAGCAGTTCTTC.